The 3 T cell receptor beta chains below come from one sample, sequenced in a study of PD-1 blockade in classical Hodgkin lymphoma. With no exception, relapse followed autologous stem cell transplantation in all patients, and brentuximab vedotin exposure varied. The investigators isolated CD8+ T cells from thawed PBMCs using magnetic negative selection. Sequencing was performed with immunoSEQ multiplex PCR; in TCRdb, only in-frame clones are kept and a portion is missing. This sample has about 27,000 clones, with almost 90% found just once. The material sequenced was CD8+ T cells from blood, taken at baseline. All receptors derive from a human donor with classical Hodgkin lymphoma.

The genes are TRBV28 and TRBJ2-2, with D maybe TRBD2 (5 bases). This CDR3 has 19 residues. V lost 5 bases to trimming and J lost 6 bases, with 28 bases between them. The germline gives CDR1 MDHEN, CDR2 SYDVKM. CDR3 nucleotide sequence: TGTGCCAGCAGTACCCAGAAACTACGACACGGAGGAGTTGCCGGGGAGCTGTTTTTT. Encoded protein: CASSTQKLRHGGVAGELFF.

This clone was counted once. One end of the junction fails to match germline, which may point to a read error. V is TRBV11-2 and J is TRBJ2-5, with 9 bases lining up with TRBD2. This CDR3 is built from 15 residues. The germline V gene has CDR1 SGHAT and CDR2 FQNNGV. For the CDR3, the DNA is TGCGCCAGCAGCCTGCGGGAGGGCGCCGAGGAGACCCAGTACTTC. Encoded protein: CASSLREGAEETQYF. Full variable domain (rest looked up from reference TRBV11-2 and TRBJ2-5): EAGVAQSPRYKIIEKRQSVAFWCNPISGHATLYWYQQILGQGPKLLIQFQNNGVVDDSQLPKDRFSAERLKGVDSTLKIQPAKLEDSAVYLCASSLREGAEETQYFGPGTRLLVL.

V is TRBV19 and J is TRBJ1-5; 8 nucleotides agree with TRBD1. Germline CDR1 and CDR2: LNHDA and SQIVND (reference sequence). The CDR3 runs to 15 residues. Trimming removed 5 bases from V and 4 bases from J; junction bases left unmatched: 7. The CDR3 protein is CASSPTGERNQPQHF. The DNA for the CDR3 is TGTGCCAGTAGTCCGACAGGGGAAAGGAATCAGCCCCAGCATTTT. The entire variable domain, with the rest obtained from reference TRBV19 and TRBJ1-5, is as follows: DGGITQSPKYLFRKEGQNVTLSCEQNLNHDAMYWYRQDPGQGLRLIYYSQIVNDFQKGDIAEGYSVSREKKESFPLTVTSAQKNPTAFYLCASSPTGERNQPQHFGDGTRLSIL.